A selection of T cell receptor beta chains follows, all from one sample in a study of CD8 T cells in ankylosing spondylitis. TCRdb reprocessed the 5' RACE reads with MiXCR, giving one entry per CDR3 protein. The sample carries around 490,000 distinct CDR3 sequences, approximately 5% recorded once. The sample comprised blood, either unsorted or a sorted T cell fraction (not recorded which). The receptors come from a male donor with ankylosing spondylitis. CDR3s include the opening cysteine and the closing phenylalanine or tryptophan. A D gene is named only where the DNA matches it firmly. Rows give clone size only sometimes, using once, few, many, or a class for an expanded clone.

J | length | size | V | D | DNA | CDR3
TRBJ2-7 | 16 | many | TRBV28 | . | TGTGCCAGCAGTTTAAATGACGGGCCCACATCCGACGAGCAGTACTTC | CASSLNDGPTSDEQYF
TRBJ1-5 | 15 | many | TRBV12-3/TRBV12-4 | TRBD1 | TGTGCCAGCAGTGCCGGGACAGGGAGCAATCAGCCCCAGCATTTT | CASSAGTGSNQPQHF
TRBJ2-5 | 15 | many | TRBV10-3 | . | TGTGCCATCAGTGAGTCGGAGGCAAACCATCGGACCCAGTACTTC | CAISESEANHRTQYF
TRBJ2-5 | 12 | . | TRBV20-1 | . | TGCAGTGCGAGGGGGGATAGAGAGACCCAGTACTTC | CSARGDRETQYF
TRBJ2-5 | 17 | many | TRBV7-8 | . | TGTGCCAGCAGCGCATGGGTGGGTAGGGGGAATCAAGAGACCCAGTACTTC | CASSAWVGRGNQETQYF
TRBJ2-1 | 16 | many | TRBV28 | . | TGTGCCAGCAGCAGGGGGGGGGGTGACTCCTACAATGAGCAGTTCTTC | CASSRGGGDSYNEQFF
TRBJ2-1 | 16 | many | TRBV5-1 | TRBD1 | TGCGCCAGCAGCTTTCTTCCGGGACAGGAGTACAATGAGCAGTTCTTC | CASSFLPGQEYNEQFF
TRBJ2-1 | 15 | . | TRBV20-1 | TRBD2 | TGCAGTGCCCGAAATAGCGGGAGGGTTCACAATGAGCAGTTCTTC | CSARNSGRVHNEQFF
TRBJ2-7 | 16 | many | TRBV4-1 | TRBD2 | TGCGCCAGCAGCCAAGAGGGGGGGGGATGGAGTTACGAGCAGTACTTC | CASSQEGGGWSYEQYF
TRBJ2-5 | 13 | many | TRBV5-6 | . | TGTGCCAGCAGCTCTTGGGGGATCGAGACCCAGTACTTC | CASSSWGIETQYF
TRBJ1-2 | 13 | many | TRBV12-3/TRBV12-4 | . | TGTGCCAGCAGTTTCGGATCCAAGTTAGGCTACACCTTC | CASSFGSKLGYTF
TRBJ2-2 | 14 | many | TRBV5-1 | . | TGCGCCAGCAGCTTGGGAGGCCAGCTCGGGGAGCTGTTTTTT | CASSLGGQLGELFF
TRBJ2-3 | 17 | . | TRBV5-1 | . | TGCGCCAGCAGCGCAACCCCTAGAGGCGGAGCGACAGATACGCAGTATTTT | CASSATPRGGATDTQYF